This T cell receptor (beta chain) was identified during a study of Graves' ophthalmopathy and Graves' hyperthyroidism. Study-level results: The model predicted progression of ophthalmopathy with a sensitivity of just over 70%, and its specificity was 72% to 80%. A roughly 80% specificity and 87.88% sensitivity were achieved by a 13-signature model that separated ophthalmopathy from stable hyperthyroidism. Most thyroid clonotypes expanded beyond 0.001 frequency were also found in blood.

The CDR3 covers 15 residues. The junction had 10 bases not matched to a gene; V was cut back by 6 bases and J by 4 bases. Amplified TCR beta CDR3 regions were obtained using RNA transcripts as template. RT-PCR was first run with HTBI primers, then multiplex PCR in a second round. TCRdb re-called the multiplex PCR reads with MiXCR, one entry per CDR3 protein. The data hold roughly 1.1 million distinct CDR3 sequences, with around a third observed a single time. This clonotype was counted a few times. The antigen is unknown. The TCR originated in an adult man with Graves' hyperthyroidism. This chain links TRBV12-3 or TRBV12-4 with TRBJ1-1; 8 bases fit TRBD1. The sample comprised peripheral blood or thyroid tissue (not recorded which). CDR3 nucleotide sequence: TGTGCCAGCAGCTCCAGAACAGGGGGGGCCACTGAAGCTTTCTTT. This codes for CASSSRTGGATEAFF.